What follows are 9 T cell receptor beta chains derived from one specimen sequenced in a study of blood T cell repertoires in COVID-19. TCRdb's copy holds only in-frame clones and misses some; the assay was immunoSEQ multiplex PCR. Of under 200,000 clones listed, 86% are singletons. Material for sequencing was peripheral blood. The receptors were gathered from a man aged 50 to 59 with active or convalescent COVID-19.

This chain uses TRBV6-1 with TRBJ2-3; 14 positions match TRBD2. Germline values: CDR1 MNHNS, CDR2 SASEGT. This CDR3 is 18 amino acids long. The trim removed 4 bases at V and 2 bases at J, leaving 8 bases unmatched. CDR3 nucleotide sequence: TGTGCCAGCAGTGCCAGGACTAGCGGGGGGCGCAACACAGATACGCAGTATTTT. Amino acid sequence: CASSARTSGGRNTDTQYF.

V gene TRBV27 combines with J gene TRBJ1-1; 10 bases map to TRBD1. CDR3 length equals 16 residues. Germline V gives CDR1 MNHEY, CDR2 SMNVEV (reference sequence). The V segment lost 0 bases and the J segment 4 bases; nucleotides outside the gene matches: 5. The CDR3 bases are TGTGCCAGCAGTTTATCTCGGACAGGGGGGGCCACTGAAGCTTTCTTT. Its translation: CASSLSRTGGATEAFF.

The V and J genes are TRBV5-1 and TRBJ2-3; 7 bases agree with TRBD2. The germline V gene has CDR1 SGHRS and CDR2 YFSETQ. The CDR3 extends over 16 amino acids. The V and J ends lost 3 bases and 3 bases, in that order; junction bases with no gene match: 10. The CDR3 is CASSSRGGLWTDTQYF. The CDR3 bases are TGCGCCAGCAGCTCCCGGGGAGGGCTATGGACAGATACGCAGTATTTT.

This chain links TRBV5-4 with TRBJ1-6; TRBD1 is a possible D gene (5 bases). This CDR3 spans 13 amino acids. Trimming removed 3 bases from V and 8 bases from J, with 9 bases in between. Per the germline V gene, CDR1 is SGHNT and CDR2 is YYREEE (reference sequence). CDR3 sequence: CASSSGGYSPLHF. The CDR3, as DNA: TGTGCCAGCAGCTCGGGGGGATATTCACCCCTCCACTTT.

This clone was observed once. The rearrangement joins TRBV5-6 to TRBJ1-3; D is possibly TRBD1 (6 bases). The CDR3 consists of 17 residues. The V and J ends lost 4 bases and 0 bases respectively, with 17 bases between them. CDR1 and CDR2 from the germline V gene are SGHDT and YYEEEE. The CDR3 is CASSLIRGADSGNTIYF. The CDR3 DNA follows: TGTGCCAGCAGCCTGATCCGGGGGGCAGACTCTGGAAACACCATATATTTT.

This clone was found a few times. The chain combines TRBV5-5 with TRBJ2-1; D call uncertain. CDR3 size: 13 residues. Germline V gives CDR1 SGHKS, CDR2 YYEKEE (reference sequence). V was trimmed by 0 bases and J by 3 bases, leaving 4 bases between them. CDR3 DNA: TGTGCCAGCAGCTTGGAACACTACAATGAGCAGTTCTTC. Encoded protein: CASSLEHYNEQFF.

This chain uses TRBV9 with TRBJ1-6; TRBD1 matches 8 bases. The CDR3 covers 16 residues. The trim removed 4 bases at V and 7 bases at J, leaving 10 bases unmatched. Germline V lookup: CDR1 SGDLS, CDR2 YYNGEE. For the CDR3, the DNA is TGTGCCAGCAGCATCAACCAGGGGGCGCAGAATTCACCCCTCCACTTT. It is translated as CASSINQGAQNSPLHF.

The chain recombines TRBV19 with TRBJ2-1; TRBD2 aligns across 7 bases. The CDR3 is 13 amino acids. Trimming at V came to 7 bases and at J to 6 bases, leaving 6 bases not matched to a gene. The germline V gene encodes CDR1 LNHDA and CDR2 SQIVND (reference sequence). Here the CDR3 DNA reads TGTGCCAGTACCCTCGGGGGGTTCAATGAGCAGTTCTTC. Its protein is CASTLGGFNEQFF.

The chain employs TRBV6-6 and TRBJ2-1, with TRBD2 as a possible D gene (7 bases). The germline V and J ends were trimmed by 4 bases and 0 bases, with 13 bases remaining between them. This CDR3 has 16 amino acids. Germline loops: CDR1 MNHNY, CDR2 SVGAGI (reference sequence). The CDR3 nucleotides read TGTGCCAGCAGTTCTGCGGGGGCCTTCTCCTACAATGAGCAGTTCTTC. This sequence encodes CASSSAGAFSYNEQFF.